The 25 T cell receptor beta chains presented below share a single source sample, sequenced in a study of beta chain features in type 1 diabetes. Expressed TCRB transcripts were sequenced because the entire RNA isolate underwent reverse transcription. The table came from immunoSEQ multiplex PCR; TCRdb's copy has only in-frame clones and leaves some out. The sample contains over 65,000 clones, 30% to 35% of which appear only once. Sequenced material: stem cell memory CD4+ T cells from blood. The source is a woman under 30 in good health.

This clone was seen only a few times. This chain joins TRBV19 and TRBJ1-5; TRBD1 might be the D (6 bases). The length of the CDR3 is 13 residues. Germline-derived CDR1 and CDR2 are LNHDA and SQIVND (reference sequence). V lost 5 bases and J 7 bases, leaving 12 bases between the germline ends. CDR3 coding DNA: TGTGCCAGTAGTGGCAGGGGCGGGCAGCCCCAGCATTTT. Amino acid sequence: CASSGRGGQPQHF.

This clone turned up a few times. The chain carries TRBV7-3 and TRBJ2-7, with 9 positions matching TRBD2. V was clipped by 3 bases and J by 5 bases; unmatched bases: 11. This CDR3 spans 16 amino acids. Germline V CDR1 and CDR2: SGHTA, FQGTGA. CDR3 sequence (DNA): TGTGCCAGCAGCTTCCTTAGCGGGAGAATGGTCCACGAGCAGTACTTC. Its protein is CASSFLSGRMVHEQYF.

This chain connects TRBV7-6 to TRBJ2-1; 11 bases fit TRBD2. J lost 1 base, V lost 5 bases, and 7 bases had no gene match. CDR3 size: 17 residues. Looked up from germline, CDR1 is SGHVS and CDR2 is FNYEAQ. CDR3 nucleotide sequence: TGTGCCAGCAGCAATGGACTAGCGGGTTATTCCTACAATGAGCAGTTCTTC. Protein sequence: CASSNGLAGYSYNEQFF.

The chain links TRBV30 to TRBJ1-4; 11 bases agree with TRBD1. The trim removed 2 bases at V and 6 bases at J, leaving 5 bases unmatched. The CDR3 is 15 amino acids. CDR1 is GTSNPN and CDR2 is SVGIG in the germline V gene (reference sequence). This CDR3 is CAWSSRDRGDEKLFF. The CDR3 DNA follows: TGTGCCTGGAGTTCCAGGGACAGGGGGGATGAAAAACTGTTTTTT.

This clone was seen many times. The J gene is TRBJ2-3, the V gene TRBV7-2, with 8 bases matching TRBD2. In germline, CDR1 is SGHTA, CDR2 FQGNSA. The CDR3 covers 14 residues. The V and J ends lost 6 bases and 5 bases, in that order; junction bases with no gene match: 7. The chain's CDR3 is CASSSGGRGDTQYF. The CDR3 DNA sequence: TGTGCCAGCAGTTCGGGGGGGCGGGGAGATACGCAGTATTTT.

This clone has more than one count but fewer than ten. The rearrangement links TRBV2 to TRBJ2-3; D remains unclear. The CDR3 is 13 amino acids. Trimming removed 6 bases at V and 0 bases at J, with 7 bases between. Germline V gene sequence: CDR1 SNHLY, CDR2 FYNNEI. CDR3 region: CASSPQSTDTQYF. CDR3 coding DNA: TGTGCCAGCAGCCCACAGAGCACAGATACGCAGTATTTT.

Only a few counts were recorded for this clone. The rearrangement joins TRBV29-1 to TRBJ1-2; tentative D call: TRBD1 (5 bases). V was shortened by 2 bases and J by 8 bases, with 21 bases between the two germline ends. The CDR3 runs 15 residues. Germline CDR1 and CDR2: SQVTM and ANQGSEA. The CDR3 nucleotides read TGCAGCGTTGAACCTTTTCAGGGCCTAAAAGGGGGCTACACCTTC. This gives the protein CSVEPFQGLKGGYTF.

Only a few counts were recorded for this clone. V usage is TRBV5-6 and J usage is TRBJ2-5; 10 bases map to TRBD1. Germline V gives CDR1 SGHDT, CDR2 YYEEEE. CDR3 length: 15 residues. Trimming took 0 bases from V and 3 from J; bases not matched to a gene: 2. The CDR3 reads CASSLAGTGEETQYF. The DNA for the CDR3 is TGTGCCAGCAGCTTGGCCGGGACAGGGGAAGAGACCCAGTACTTC.

This clone was recorded a few times. The chain joins TRBV9 to TRBJ1-1; the match to TRBD1 covers 8 bases. The CDR3 is 17 residues long. Losses at the gene ends were 4 bases for V and 0 bases for J; bases not matched to a gene: 11. Per germline, CDR1 SGDLS and CDR2 YYNGEE. The CDR3 bases are TGTGCCAGCAGCCCCCCCGGGACAGGCCCATTGAACACTGAAGCTTTCTTT. It yields the protein CASSPPGTGPLNTEAFF.

The chain employs TRBV27 and TRBJ1-2; 8 bases map to TRBD1. Germline V CDR1 and CDR2: MNHEY, SMNVEV (reference sequence). The CDR3 covers 17 residues. V trimming: 4 bases; J trimming: 3 bases; junction bases outside the gene matches: 13. The CDR3 coding sequence is TGTGCCAGCAGTTCCTACACCGGGACAGGAGGGGACTATGGCTACACCTTC. This sequence encodes CASSSYTGTGGDYGYTF.

This clone has a handful of counts. V usage is TRBV2 and J usage is TRBJ1-5, with 10 bases aligning to TRBD1. Germline CDR1 and CDR2: SNHLY and FYNNEI. After removal of 8 bases from V and 5 bases from J, the junction contained 6 bases not matched to a gene. The CDR3 is 14 amino acids. The CDR3 region is CASGRTGGYQPQHF. The CDR3 bases are TGTGCCAGCGGACGGACAGGGGGGTATCAGCCCCAGCATTTT.

The CDR3: CASTRQGGSYGYTF. For the CDR3, the DNA is TGTGCCAGCACCCGACAGGGGGGTTCCTATGGCTACACCTTC. The gene calls are TRBV27 and TRBJ1-2; TRBD1 matches 9 bases. The J segment lost 4 bases and the V segment lost 7 bases, leaving 7 bases of the junction unmatched. Germline-derived CDR1 and CDR2 are MNHEY and SMNVEV (reference sequence). This CDR3 has 14 residues.

The gene calls are TRBV10-2 and TRBJ1-2; D ambiguous. The germline V and J ends were trimmed by 2 bases and 6 bases, with 13 bases remaining between them. CDR3 length equals 14 residues. CDR1 WSHSY and CDR2 SAAADI come from the germline V gene. This CDR3 is CASSEPPSGDGYTF. CDR3 sequence (DNA): TGCGCCAGCAGTGAGCCCCCTTCCGGAGATGGCTACACCTTC.

The sample holds a few counts of this clone. The J gene is TRBJ2-7, the V gene TRBV9; D is possibly TRBD2 (7 bases). The CDR3 runs to 15 residues. V gave up 2 bases and J gave up 6 bases, with 18 bases separating them. In germline, CDR1 is SGDLS, CDR2 YYNGEE. Here the CDR3 reads CASSVSGTPSAEQYF. The CDR3 coding sequence is TGTGCCAGCAGCGTGAGCGGGACACCTTCCGCCGAGCAGTACTTC. Full variable domain (missing parts from reference TRBV9 and TRBJ2-7): DSGVTQTPKHLITATGQRVTLRCSPRSGDLSVYWYQQSLDQGLQFLIQYYNGEERAKGNILERFSAQQFPDLHSELNLSSLELGDSALYFCASSVSGTPSAEQYFGPGTRLTVT.

The J gene is TRBJ2-5, the V gene TRBV9; possible D gene TRBD1, 6 bases. Germline assignment: CDR1 SGDLS and CDR2 YYNGEE. There are 13 residues in the CDR3. V lost 0 bases to trimming and J lost 5 bases, with 8 bases between them. CDR3 protein: CASSVGQGETQYF. The CDR3, as DNA: TGTGCCAGCAGCGTAGGGCAGGGGGAGACCCAGTACTTC.

In this sample, this clone turned up a few times. The J gene is TRBJ1-3, the V gene TRBV5-4; no reliable D call. Germline CDR1 is SGHNT and CDR2 is YYREEE (reference sequence). The germline V and J ends were trimmed by 0 bases and 0 bases, with 4 bases remaining between them. CDR3 length: 14 amino acids. The CDR3 nucleotides are TGTGCCAGCAGCTTGGACAGCTCTGGAAACACCATATATTTT. Translated: CASSLDSSGNTIYF.

DNA of the CDR3: TGTGCCAGCAGCTCGAAGCGGGGCGCCTACAATGAGCAGTTCTTC. Its protein is CASSSKRGAYNEQFF. V gene TRBV7-2 combines with J gene TRBJ2-1; 7 positions match TRBD2. The CDR3 covers 15 residues. CDR1 SGHTA and CDR2 FQGNSA come from the germline V gene. The V gene end was trimmed by 4 bases and the J gene end by 2 bases; junction bases not matched to a gene: 5.

This clone was picked up a small number of times. The V and J genes are TRBV2 and TRBJ2-7; no reliable D call. With 1 base removed from V and 12 bases from J, the gap between germline ends came to 7 bases. Germline V CDR1 and CDR2: SNHLY, FYNNEI. This CDR3 contains 10 residues. This chain's CDR3 is CASSEDKSYF. The DNA for the CDR3 is TGTGCCAGCAGTGAAGACAAGTCGTACTTC.

This clone was seen more than once but under ten times. V gene TRBV30 combines with J gene TRBJ2-3, with 7 bases matching TRBD2. This CDR3 has 14 amino acids. Germline trimming cut 0 bases from V and 1 base from J; bases unmatched to any gene: 1. The germline V gene encodes CDR1 GTSNPN and CDR2 SVGIG (reference sequence). In DNA form, the CDR3 reads TGTGCCTGGAGTGTAACTAGCGGCACAGATACGCAGTATTTT. Its protein product is CAWSVTSGTDTQYF.

The J gene is TRBJ1-2, the V gene TRBV7-2, with D tentatively TRBD1 (6 bases). From germline, CDR1 is SGHTA and CDR2 FQGNSA. The CDR3 consists of 15 residues. Trimming took 3 bases from V and 5 from J, leaving 16 bases between them. The CDR3 loop is CASSFSRDKRYGYTF. CDR3 in DNA: TGTGCCAGCAGCTTTTCCCGGGACAAGCGGTATGGCTACACCTTC.

The chain combines TRBV11-1 with TRBJ1-3; D perhaps matches TRBD1 (5 bases). V lost 3 bases and J 0 bases, leaving 9 bases between the germline ends. CDR3 size: 15 residues. Germline assignment: CDR1 SGHAT and CDR2 FQDESV (reference sequence). The CDR3 loop reads CASSFGTVSGNTIYF. The DNA of the CDR3 is TGTGCCAGCAGCTTTGGGACTGTCTCTGGAAACACCATATATTTT. Variable domain in full (rest from reference TRBV11-1 and TRBJ1-3): EAEVAQSPRYKITEKSQAVAFWCDPISGHATLYWYRQILGQGPELLVQFQDESVVDDSQLPKDRFSAERLKGVDSTLKIQPAELGDSAMYLCASSFGTVSGNTIYFGEGSWLTVV.

This clone appeared a few times. The rearrangement joins TRBV18 to TRBJ2-3; perhaps TRBD2 as D (6 bases). V was cut by 0 bases and J by 0 bases, with 10 bases left in between. This CDR3 contains 16 residues. The germline V gene encodes CDR1 KGHSH and CDR2 LQKENI. CDR3: CASSPPSGTSTDTQYF. The CDR3 DNA reads TGTGCCAGCTCACCACCGTCTGGGACTAGCACAGATACGCAGTATTTT. Full variable domain (rest looked up from reference TRBV18 and TRBJ2-3): NAGVMQNPRHLVRRRGQEARLRCSPMKGHSHVYWYRQLPEEGLKFMVYLQKENIIDESGMPKERFSAEFPKEGPSILRIQQVVRGDSAAYFCASSPPSGTSTDTQYFGPGTRLTVL.

The chain couples TRBV5-1 to TRBJ2-7; D is unclear. The CDR3 has 12 residues. The V and J ends lost 1 base and 3 bases respectively, with 5 bases between them. Germline CDR1 is SGHRS and CDR2 is YFSETQ. The CDR3 protein is CASSLNSYEQYF. The DNA of the CDR3 is TGCGCCAGCAGCTTGAATAGCTACGAGCAGTACTTC.

The chain recombines TRBV7-9 with TRBJ2-5, with 13 bases identical to TRBD2. CDR3 size: 17 residues. Germline V gene lookup returns CDR1 SEHNR and CDR2 FQNEAQ (reference sequence). With V trimmed by 5 bases and J by 5 bases, 11 bases remained unmatched. The CDR3 region has the DNA TGTGCCAGCAGCACCTCTGGACTAGCGGGAGTGTTGGAGACCCAGTACTTC. Amino acid sequence: CASSTSGLAGVLETQYF. The entire variable domain, with the rest obtained from reference TRBV7-9 and TRBJ2-5, is as follows: DTGVSQNPRHKITKRGQNVTFRCDPISEHNRLYWYRQTLGQGPEFLTYFQNEAQLEKSRLLSDRFSAERPKGSFSTLEIQRTEQGDSAMYLCASSTSGLAGVLETQYFGPGTRLLVL.

This clone has a handful of counts. This chain uses TRBV7-9 with TRBJ1-3; unclear D gene. Germline loops: CDR1 SEHNR, CDR2 FQNEAQ (reference sequence). Trimming removed 11 bases from V and 4 bases from J, with 21 bases in between. The CDR3 runs 15 residues. CDR3 protein: CAYLQPRGSGNTIYF. Written as DNA, the CDR3 is TGTGCCTATTTACAACCTCGGGGTTCGGGAAACACCATATATTTT.